Sequencing of this TCR beta chain was carried out in a study of immune evolution from preneoplasia to lung adenocarcinoma. Across the whole study: HLA loss of heterozygosity: approximately 7.5% AIS, about 14% MIA, around 33% ADC, none AAH.

Notes on the study in general: From normal lung to invasive adenocarcinoma, top clone frequencies appeared to decrease. Compared with EGFR-mutant or double wild-type lesions, KRAS-mutant nodules were more clonal. Later-stage lesions seemingly showed higher T cell density and diversity than normal lung.

In the case of this clone: Its specificity is not known.

The CDR3 contains 18 residues. Trimming at V came to 4 bases and at J to 1 base, leaving 14 bases not matched to a gene. Germline loops: CDR1 MGHRA, CDR2 YSYEKL. Produced via immunoSEQ multiplex PCR; TCRdb's table is partial and in-frame only. This table has roughly 40,000 clones, roughly four fifths appearing once. The source of this sequence is a person between 60 and 69 years old with lung adenocarcinoma. The rearrangement joins TRBV4-1 to TRBJ2-7; 9 nucleotides match TRBD2. Input material: FFPE invasive lung adenocarcinoma tissue. In DNA form, the CDR3 reads TGCGCCAGCAGCCCCCTGGGGGTAGCGGGAGATAAATCCTACGAGCAGTACTTC. Amino acids: CASSPLGVAGDKSYEQYF.